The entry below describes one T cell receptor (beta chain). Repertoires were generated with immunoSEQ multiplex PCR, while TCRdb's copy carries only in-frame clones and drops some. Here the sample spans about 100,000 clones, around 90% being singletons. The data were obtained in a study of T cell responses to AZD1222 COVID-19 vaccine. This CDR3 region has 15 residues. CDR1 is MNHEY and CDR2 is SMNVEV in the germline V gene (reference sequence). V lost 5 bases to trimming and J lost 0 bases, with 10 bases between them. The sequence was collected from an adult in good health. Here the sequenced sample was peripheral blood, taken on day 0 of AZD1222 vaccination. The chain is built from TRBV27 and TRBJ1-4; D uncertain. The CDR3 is CASSKVGSTNEKLFF. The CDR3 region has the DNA TGTGCCAGCAGTAAAGTGGGTTCAACTAATGAAAAACTGTTTTTT.